This passage covers 18 T cell receptor beta chains from one sample sequenced in a study of PD-L1 blockade in urothelial cancer. Sequenced by immunoSEQ multiplex PCR; TCRdb stores in-frame clones only, minus some. The sample consists of 25,000 to 30,000 clones, 80% of them appearing once. The sample here was PBMCs, taken around atezolizumab (anti-PD-L1) treatment. These receptors all come from a middle-aged man with urothelial cancer.

The rearrangement uses TRBV5-1 and TRBJ1-1; 7 bases align to TRBD1. This CDR3 region has 13 residues. The V and J ends lost 4 bases and 7 bases, in that order; junction bases with no gene match: 7. The germline CDR1 and CDR2 sequences are SGHRS and YFSETQ. The CDR3 region has the DNA TGCGCCAGCAGCGGACGACAGGGCCATGAAGCTTTCTTT. The encoded protein is CASSGRQGHEAFF.

This CDR3 is CASSGGHGGPETQYF. The CDR3 bases are TGTGCCAGCAGCGGGGGGCACGGGGGGCCGGAGACCCAGTACTTC. The J gene is TRBJ2-5, the V gene TRBV9, with a possible D match to TRBD2 (7 bases). V dropped 3 bases and J dropped 5 bases, with 17 bases sitting between them. CDR1 and CDR2 (germline): SGDLS, YYNGEE. The CDR3 is 15 residues long.

This clone has only a few counts. The chain couples TRBV29-1 to TRBJ2-5; D might be TRBD2 (5 bases). The V gene lost 3 bases and the J gene lost 1 base, with 15 bases spanning the gap. The CDR3 sequence is 15 residues long. Germline CDR1 reads SQVTM; CDR2 reads ANQGSEA. The CDR3, as DNA: TGCAGCGTTGAGGGAGTTTCCTTTTTCCAAGAGACCCAGTACTTC. This encodes CSVEGVSFFQETQYF. Looking up the rest from reference TRBV29-1 and TRBJ2-5 gives the full variable domain: SAVISQKPSRDICQRGTSLTIQCQVDSQVTMMFWYRQQPGQSLTLIATANQGSEATYESGFVIDKFPISRPNLTFSTLTVSNMSPEDSSIYLCSVEGVSFFQETQYFGPGTRLLVL.

The gene calls are TRBV29-1 and TRBJ1-2; maybe TRBD1 (5 bases). V was cut by 1 base and J by 4 bases, with 10 bases left in between. Germline CDR1 is SQVTM and CDR2 is ANQGSEA. CDR3 length: 13 amino acids. In DNA form, the CDR3 reads TGCAGCGTTGAAGGGGGCTACCGCTATGGCTACACCTTC. This codes for CSVEGGYRYGYTF. Complete variable domain (other parts from reference TRBV29-1 and TRBJ1-2): SAVISQKPSRDICQRGTSLTIQCQVDSQVTMMFWYRQQPGQSLTLIATANQGSEATYESGFVIDKFPISRPNLTFSTLTVSNMSPEDSSIYLCSVEGGYRYGYTFGSGTRLTVV.

V and J are TRBV6-1 and TRBJ1-2, with 8 bases matching TRBD1. Germline trimming cut 3 bases from V and 4 bases from J; bases unmatched to any gene: 7. The CDR3 is 15 amino acids. The germline V gene encodes CDR1 MNHNS and CDR2 SASEGT. The CDR3 loop reads CASSDETGDLYGYTF. CDR3 sequence (DNA): TGTGCCAGCAGTGATGAGACAGGGGACCTCTATGGCTACACCTTC.

This clone appeared a few times. This chain uses TRBV4-1 with TRBJ2-7, with D perhaps TRBD2 (5 bases). The V gene's germline CDR1 is MGHRA and CDR2 YSYEKL. The length of the CDR3 is 13 residues. Trimming shortened V by 4 bases and J by 3 bases, and 10 bases separated the two germline ends. The CDR3 loop reads CASSRGFVYEQYF. The DNA of the CDR3 is TGCGCCAGCAGCCGAGGGTTTGTCTACGAGCAGTACTTC.

The rearrangement uses TRBV29-1 and TRBJ2-3; TRBD2 matches at 7 bases. This CDR3 has 16 residues. Germline V lookup: CDR1 SQVTM, CDR2 ANQGSEA. J gave up 0 bases and V 4 bases, and 10 bases lay outside the gene matches. CDR3 residues: CSVGGGISGSTDTQYF. The CDR3 nucleotides are TGCAGCGTTGGGGGTGGTATTAGCGGGAGCACAGATACGCAGTATTTT.

By sample fraction, this clone is medium-sized. J is TRBJ1-3 and V is TRBV5-6; 10 bases are a match to TRBD1. Germline V gene data show CDR1 as SGHDT and CDR2 as YYEEEE. V dropped 2 bases and J dropped 0; count of bases not matched to a gene: 5. This CDR3 spans 17 amino acids. CDR3 sequence: CASSFRTGGFSGNTIYF. For the CDR3, the DNA is TGTGCCAGCAGCTTCAGGACAGGGGGTTTCTCTGGAAACACCATATATTTT.

This clone was counted only a few times. The rearrangement links TRBV2 to TRBJ1-1; D may be TRBD1 (6 bases). The germline gives CDR1 SNHLY, CDR2 FYNNEI. V lost 9 bases, J lost 1 base, and 18 bases lay in between. This CDR3 is 15 amino acids long. CDR3 protein: CASRRAGQTNTEAFF. In DNA, the CDR3 is TGTGCCAGTCGTAGGGCTGGACAGACGAACACTGAAGCTTTCTTT.

The chain carries TRBV5-1 and TRBJ1-1; a weak D match, TRBD1 (5 bases). Germline values: CDR1 SGHRS, CDR2 YFSETQ. This CDR3 contains 14 residues. V lost 0 bases and J 5 bases, leaving 11 bases between the germline ends. CDR3: CASSLGLGGTEAFF. CDR3 bases: TGCGCCAGCAGCTTGGGGCTCGGGGGGACTGAAGCTTTCTTT.

The chain is built from TRBV5-1 and TRBJ1-3; D not certain. Per the germline V gene, CDR1 is SGHRS and CDR2 is YFSETQ. The CDR3 consists of 14 residues. Deletions cut 0 bases from V and 0 bases from J, with 4 bases between. The CDR3 DNA reads as TGCGCCAGCAGCTTGGACAGCTCTGGAAACACCATATATTTT. Translated, it gives CASSLDSSGNTIYF.

The chain combines TRBV28 with TRBJ1-1; no clear D. This CDR3 comprises 13 residues. Trimming cost V 4 bases and J 5 bases, with 11 bases left between them. CDR1 MDHEN and CDR2 SYDVKM come from the germline V gene. The CDR3 loop is CASSWSGLTEAFF. CDR3 nucleotides: TGTGCCAGCAGTTGGTCCGGACTGACTGAAGCTTTCTTT.

The chain uses TRBV6-1 and TRBJ2-7; 11 bases are shared with TRBD2. With V trimmed by 4 bases and J by 2 bases, 4 bases remained unmatched. Germline-derived CDR1 and CDR2 are MNHNS and SASEGT. This CDR3 region has 15 residues. The CDR3 DNA reads as TGTGCCAGCAGTGGGACTAGCGGGCCCCCCTACGAGCAGTACTTC. It translates to CASSGTSGPPYEQYF.

The chain combines TRBV5-1 with TRBJ2-7; D may be TRBD1 (6 bases). Trimming shortened V by 3 bases and J by 0 bases, and 7 bases separated the two germline ends. This CDR3 has 13 amino acids. Per germline, CDR1 SGHRS and CDR2 YFSETQ. The CDR3 region is CASSSQGSYEQYF. Here the CDR3 DNA reads TGCGCCAGCAGCTCACAGGGCTCCTACGAGCAGTACTTC.

The chain uses TRBV28 and TRBJ1-5, with D perhaps TRBD1 (6 bases). V lost 6 bases to trimming and J lost 6 bases, with 15 bases between them. Germline V lookup: CDR1 MDHEN, CDR2 SYDVKM. The CDR3 loop spans 14 amino acids. CDR3 residues: CASSNPQGSQPQHF. CDR3 in DNA: TGTGCCAGCAGCAACCCGCAGGGGAGTCAGCCCCAGCATTTT.

This chain uses TRBV5-1 with TRBJ2-7; 7 bases are shared with TRBD1. J lost 3 bases, V lost 7 bases, and 7 bases had no gene match. The CDR3 covers 13 residues. CDR1 and CDR2 from the germline V gene are SGHRS and YFSETQ. The CDR3 DNA is TGCGCCAGCGCCATGGGGACAGACTACGAGCAGTACGTC. Encoded protein: CASAMGTDYEQYV.

This clone showed up just a few times. The rearrangement uses TRBV28 and TRBJ2-2, with TRBD2 identical over 12 bases. The CDR3 contains 15 residues. Unmatched junction bases numbered 9, after V lost 7 bases and J lost 9 bases. The germline CDR1 and CDR2 sequences are MDHEN and SYDVKM. The CDR3 region is CASTLLAGGRRELFF. In nucleotides, the CDR3 is TGTGCCAGCACCCTCCTAGCGGGGGGGCGGAGGGAGCTGTTTTTT. The full variable domain, with the rest looked up from reference TRBV28 and TRBJ2-2, is DVKVTQSSRYLVKRTGEKVFLECVQDMDHENMFWYRQDPGLGLRLIYFSYDVKMKEKGDIPEGYSVSREKKERFSLILESASTNQTSMYLCASTLLAGGRRELFFGEGSRLTVL.

V usage is TRBV5-1 and J usage is TRBJ1-4; D gene unclear. The ends were cut back, 4 bases at V and 3 bases at J, with 13 bases in the middle. The CDR3 has 15 residues. The germline CDR1 and CDR2 sequences are SGHRS and YFSETQ. CDR3 DNA: TGCGCCAGCAGCGATCGCCCAGGCTCTAATGAAAAACTGTTTTTT. It yields the protein CASSDRPGSNEKLFF.